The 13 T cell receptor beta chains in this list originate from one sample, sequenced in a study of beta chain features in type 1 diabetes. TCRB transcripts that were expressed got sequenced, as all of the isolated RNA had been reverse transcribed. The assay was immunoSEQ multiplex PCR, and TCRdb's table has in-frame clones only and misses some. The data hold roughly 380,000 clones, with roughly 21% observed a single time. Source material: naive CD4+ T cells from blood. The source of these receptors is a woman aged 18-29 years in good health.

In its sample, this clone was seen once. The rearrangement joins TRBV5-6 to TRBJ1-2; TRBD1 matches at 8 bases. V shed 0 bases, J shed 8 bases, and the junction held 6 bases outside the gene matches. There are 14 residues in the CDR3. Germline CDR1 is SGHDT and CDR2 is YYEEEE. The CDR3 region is CASSLGQGTDGYTF. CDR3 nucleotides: TGTGCCAGCAGCTTGGGACAGGGGACGGACGGCTACACCTTC.

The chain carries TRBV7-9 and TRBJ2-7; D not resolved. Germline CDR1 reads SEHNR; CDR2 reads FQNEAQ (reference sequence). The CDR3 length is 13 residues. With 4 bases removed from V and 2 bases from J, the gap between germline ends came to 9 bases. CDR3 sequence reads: CASSSRVAYEQYF. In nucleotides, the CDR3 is TGTGCCAGCAGCTCTCGGGTCGCCTACGAGCAGTACTTC.

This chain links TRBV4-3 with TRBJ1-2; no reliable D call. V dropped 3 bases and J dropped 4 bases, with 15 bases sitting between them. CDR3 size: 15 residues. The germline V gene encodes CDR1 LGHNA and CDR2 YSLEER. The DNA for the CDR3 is TGCGCCAGCAGCCAGGGCAAAACAGAGACCTATGGCTACACCTTC. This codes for CASSQGKTETYGYTF.

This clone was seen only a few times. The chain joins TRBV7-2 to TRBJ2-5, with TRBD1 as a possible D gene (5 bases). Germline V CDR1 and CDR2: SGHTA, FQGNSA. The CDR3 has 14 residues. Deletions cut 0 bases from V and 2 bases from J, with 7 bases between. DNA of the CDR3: TGTGCCAGCAGCTTAGCGGCAGGGCAAGAGACCCAGTACTTC. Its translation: CASSLAAGQETQYF.

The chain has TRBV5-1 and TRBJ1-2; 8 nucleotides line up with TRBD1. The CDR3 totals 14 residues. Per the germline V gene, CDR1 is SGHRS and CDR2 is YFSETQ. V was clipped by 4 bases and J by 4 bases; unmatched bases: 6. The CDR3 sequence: CASSLTGDGYGYTF. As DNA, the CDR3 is TGCGCCAGCAGCCTGACAGGGGACGGCTATGGCTACACCTTC.

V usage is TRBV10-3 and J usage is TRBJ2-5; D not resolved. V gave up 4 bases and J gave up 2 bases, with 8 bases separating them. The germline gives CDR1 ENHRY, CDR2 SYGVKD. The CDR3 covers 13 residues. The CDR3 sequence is CAISAVRQETQYF. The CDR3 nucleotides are TGTGCCATCAGTGCCGTCAGGCAAGAGACCCAGTACTTC.

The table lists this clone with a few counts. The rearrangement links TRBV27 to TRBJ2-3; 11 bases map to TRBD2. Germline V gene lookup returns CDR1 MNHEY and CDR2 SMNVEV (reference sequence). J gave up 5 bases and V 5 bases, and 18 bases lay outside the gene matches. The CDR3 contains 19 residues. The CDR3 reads CASSPYIGGLAGHRDTQYF. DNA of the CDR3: TGTGCCAGCAGTCCGTATATCGGCGGACTAGCGGGCCACCGAGATACGCAGTATTTT.

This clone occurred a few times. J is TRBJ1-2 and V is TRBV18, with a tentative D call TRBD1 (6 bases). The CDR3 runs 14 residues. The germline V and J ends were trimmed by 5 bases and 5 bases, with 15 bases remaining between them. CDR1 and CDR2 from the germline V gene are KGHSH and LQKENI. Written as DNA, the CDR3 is TGTGCCAGCTCAGCCGGGACAACGGTTTATGGCTACACCTTC. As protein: CASSAGTTVYGYTF.

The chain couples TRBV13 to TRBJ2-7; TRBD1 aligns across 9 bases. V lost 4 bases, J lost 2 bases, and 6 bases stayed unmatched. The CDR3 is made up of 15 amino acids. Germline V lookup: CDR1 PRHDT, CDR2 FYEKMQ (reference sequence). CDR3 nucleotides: TGTGCCAGCAGCTCCTGGGGACAGGGAGCCTACGAGCAGTACTTC. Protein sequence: CASSSWGQGAYEQYF.

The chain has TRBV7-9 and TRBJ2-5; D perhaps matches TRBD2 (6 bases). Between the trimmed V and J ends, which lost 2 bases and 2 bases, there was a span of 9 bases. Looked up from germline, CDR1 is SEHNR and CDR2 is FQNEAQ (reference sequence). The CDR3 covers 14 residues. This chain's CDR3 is CASSLLGLQETQYF. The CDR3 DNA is TGTGCCAGCAGCTTATTAGGACTACAAGAGACCCAGTACTTC. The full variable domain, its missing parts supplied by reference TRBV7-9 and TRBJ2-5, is DTGVSQNPRHKITKRGQNVTFRCDPISEHNRLYWYRQTLGQGPEFLTYFQNEAQLEKSRLLSDRFSAERPKGSFSTLEIQRTEQGDSAMYLCASSLLGLQETQYFGPGTRLLVL.

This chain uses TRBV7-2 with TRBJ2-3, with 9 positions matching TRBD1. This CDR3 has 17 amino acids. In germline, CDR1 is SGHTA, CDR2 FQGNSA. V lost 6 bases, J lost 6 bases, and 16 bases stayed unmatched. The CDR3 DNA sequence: TGTGCCAGCAGAACAATAACCGGGACAGGGCTTTCCGATACGCAGTATTTT. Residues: CASRTITGTGLSDTQYF.

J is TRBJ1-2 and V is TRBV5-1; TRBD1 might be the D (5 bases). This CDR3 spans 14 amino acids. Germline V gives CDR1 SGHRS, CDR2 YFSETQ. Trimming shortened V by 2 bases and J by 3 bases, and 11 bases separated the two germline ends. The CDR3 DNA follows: TGCGCCAGCAGCTTAGGGGCCCCGGACTATGGCTACACCTTC. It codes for CASSLGAPDYGYTF.

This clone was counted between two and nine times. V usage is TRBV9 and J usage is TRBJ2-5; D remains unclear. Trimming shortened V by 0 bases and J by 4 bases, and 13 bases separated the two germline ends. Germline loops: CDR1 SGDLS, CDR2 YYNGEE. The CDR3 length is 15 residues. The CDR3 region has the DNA TGTGCCAGCAGCGTAGCTAGGTCCCCGGGAGAGACCCAGTACTTC. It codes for CASSVARSPGETQYF.